The text below deals with one TCR beta chain. It lacks a known antigen. The reads were generated on an Illumina HiSeq 2000. TCR beta cDNA libraries were prepared using 5'RACE template switching, which introduced a universal primer site and unique molecular identifiers. Priming for cDNA synthesis came from the TCR beta constant segment, and two successive PCR amplification steps followed. The source study handled its data this way. MIGEC was used to demultiplex reads and group reads by UMI, and MiTCR was used to assemble and quantify clonotypes. To exclude erroneous sequences, any TCR cDNA sequence not supported by at least two reads was discarded. The tcR package was used for downstream repertoire analysis, with clonotypes matched between fractions based on CDR3 nucleotide sequence plus V segment. VDJmatch was used to annotate antigen specificity against VDJdb, with one amino acid substitution in CDR3 allowed. TCRdb reprocessed the reads and lists each CDR3 protein sequence as a single entry, with no DNA. It is TCRdb's table, rather than the study itself, that gives the V and J calls and clone size. This sample's table has entries for almost 450,000 distinct CDR3 sequences. The biggest ten clones account for 7.3% of the sample.

The source of the sample is a study of T cells expressing NK-cell markers (dated by TCRdb to 2019 to 2021). For the wider study: In sorted CD3+CD56+NKG2C+, CD3+CD56+NKG2C- and CD3+CD56-NKG2C+ T-cell subsets from several donors, TCR beta-chain repertoires were profiled. All eight donors whose samples were sequenced were randomly selected healthy volunteers, three of them men and five women. Of the eight sequenced donors, seven were found to be HCMV-seropositive and one was found to be HCMV-seronegative. Sequencing of the libraries produced 2 x 150 bp reads on Illumina HiSeq 2000/2500, MiSeq or NextSeq.

The CDR3 starts with the cysteine, ends with the phenylalanine, and has 14 residues. There is no recorded DNA. The germline V gene provides CDR1 LGHNA and CDR2 YSLEER. Findings and caveats that apply to the study as a whole: Whether the expanded NKG2C-expressing T cell clones were specific for HCMV antigens was left unclear. In six donors, the dominant CD3+CD56+NKG2C+ clonotypes were among the top 10 CD8+ clonotypes and accounted for about 1.0-7.5% of CD8+ T cells. Those dominant clonotypes were again the most abundant among CD3+CD56-NKG2C+ cells in a few donors, at about 25-60.1%.

A commercial ELISA kit detecting HCMV-specific IgG in serum was used to determine HCMV serostatus. Ficoll density gradient centrifugation was used to isolate peripheral blood mononuclear cells from blood. The source material was blood T cells: a sorted CD56 or NKG2C T cell subset, CD4+ or CD8+ T cells, or bulk PBMC T cells (not recorded which). The sequence was obtained from a woman between 18 and 69 years old in good health. The sequence joins TRBV4-3 to TRBJ2-4; the D call of TRBD1 rests on TCRdb alone, since no DNA is present to check it. This receptor carries the CDR3 CASSPSPDGRIQYF.